This entry describes one T cell receptor beta chain. Its antigen is not identified. TCRdb analysed the 5' RACE reads with MiXCR anew, one entry per CDR3 protein. The profile covers some 250,000 distinct CDR3 sequences, with roughly 13% appearing a single time and about 4% taken by the ten largest. The CDR3 contains 17 residues. Germline CDR1 reads SGHVS; CDR2 reads FQNEAQ. V lost 2 bases to trimming and J lost 3 bases, with 20 bases between them. The entry originates in a study of identical twins. General study findings and limits: The more abundant beta clonotypes in cord blood had fewer insertions, and memory repertoires did not show this.

The sample also formed part of further work on yellow fever vaccine responses in identical twins.

The sequencing sample was made of memory (CD45RO+) T cells sorted from blood. The source of this sequence is a woman under 30 in good health. The chain combines TRBV7-8 with TRBJ2-7, with D maybe TRBD1 (6 bases). CDR3 bases: TGTGCCAGCAGCTTACTGGGGGCGAATACCCTGAGCTACGAGCAGTACTTC. Protein: CASSLLGANTLSYEQYF.